The following is a TCR beta chain sequence with its context. Antigen unknown. This record belongs to a study of metastatic and nonmetastatic thyroid tumors. Study overall: Peripheral blood and tumor or nodule samples from malignant and benign thyroid patients were compared. Regarding the study as a whole: As reported, TCR beta diversity in blood and tumor was significantly higher in malignant thyroid tumors than in benign nodules.

Authors' methods: CDR3 differences across clinicopathological groups were used to build a distant-metastasis classifier for papillary thyroid cancer. TCRdb called clones again from the PCR reads with MiXCR. The V and J calls and clone size come from TCRdb's table, not from the authors' own analysis. The table lists some 40,000 clones, approximately 20% of them singletons, with approximately 16% in the top ten. This CDR3 contains 18 residues. Germline CDR1 and CDR2: DFQATT and SNEGSKA (reference sequence). The trim removed 3 bases at V and 0 bases at J, leaving 10 bases unmatched. Each patient came to thyroid surgery without any prior treatment (of any kind).

The chain employs TRBV20-1 and TRBJ2-7; 14 nucleotides align to TRBD2. The material sequenced was blood. The receptor was derived from a female donor with papillary thyroid cancer or a benign thyroid nodule (not recorded which). Some clones in this sample may be carry-over from other donors' samples. CDR3 nucleotides: TGCAGTGCTAGGGGTGGGACTAGCGGGGGCCCGAGCTCCTACGAGCAGTACTTC. It is translated as CSARGGTSGGPSSYEQYF.